This T cell receptor (beta chain) was retrieved from a study of regulatory T cells in long-lasting Graves disease. Study-level findings and limits: The study found TRBV28, TRBJ1-2 and TRBJ2-5 favored in persistent disease. Compared with new cases, persistent Graves' patients showed reduced TCR diversity.

This clonotype turned up a few times. Its target is unknown. Time point here: persistent/refractory GD, antithyroid drugs over 5 years with positive TRAb. With RNA extracted from PBMCs as input, the TCR library was made. There are 12 residues in the CDR3. Germline V gives CDR1 MGHDK, CDR2 SYGVNS. V dropped 4 bases and J dropped 7 bases, with 11 bases sitting between them. TCR beta libraries were built with iRepertoire HTBI primers and Arm-PCR of CDR3 regions. TCRdb redid the calling of the multiplex PCR reads with MiXCR, one entry per CDR3 protein. The sample has about 660,000 distinct CDR3 sequences, about 30% seen once; the top ten hold around 42%.

This material consisted of peripheral blood mononuclear cells (PBMCs), taken when the disease was refractory, from a patient treated with antithyroid drugs. The chain joins TRBV25-1 to TRBJ2-7; D is unclear. This sequence was found in a female donor with Graves disease. The CDR3 protein is CASSGGDWEQYF. CDR3 in DNA: TGTGCCAGCAGTGGTGGGGATTGGGAGCAGTACTTC.